This is a list of T cell receptor beta chains from one sample in a study of T-cell memory formation after mild COVID-19. TCRdb re-derived calls from the 5' RACE reads in MiXCR, one entry per CDR3 protein. The data contain approximately 500,000 distinct CDR3 sequences, roughly 25% of them singletons. Material for sequencing was PBMCs or a T cell subset sorted from them (not recorded which). The source is an adult woman who had mild COVID-19 (a few samples of this study predate the infection). Cell type and time point are not known. The CDR3 runs from the conserved cysteine through the conserved F or W. D genes are given only for firm matches. Clone sizes are given selectively: once, few, many, or a class where the clone is expanded.

D gene	V gene	clone size	J gene	CDR3 DNA	CDR3 protein
.	TRBV4-1	.	TRBJ2-1	TGCGCCAGCAGCCAAGAGGGCAGGCCTCCAAACAATGAGCAGTTCTTC	CASSQEGRPPNNEQFF
TRBD2	TRBV11-2	.	TRBJ2-7	TGTGCCAGCAGCTTACATAGCGGGAGAGTAACCTACGAGCAGTACTTC	CASSLHSGRVTYEQYF
.	TRBV7-2	few	TRBJ2-1	TGTGCCAGCAGCCCCCAGCCGGGACTCAACTCCTACAATGAGCAGTTCTTC	CASSPQPGLNSYNEQFF
TRBD1	TRBV15	few	TRBJ2-1	TGTGCCACCAGCACAGGACAGGGTCGAGGGCAGTTCTTC	CATSTGQGRGQFF
.	TRBV7-9	few	TRBJ2-5	TGTGCCAGCAGCGCCCCGTTCGAGACCCAGTACTTC	CASSAPFETQYF
.	TRBV24-1	.	TRBJ2-3	TGTGCCACCAGTGATCCCACCTCGGGGTTGCCAGATACGCAGTATTTT	CATSDPTSGLPDTQYF
.	TRBV11-1	many	TRBJ2-1	TGTGCCAGCAGCTTAGCGGGAGGCGGTTACAATGAGCAGTTCTTC	CASSLAGGGYNEQFF
TRBD1	TRBV18	few	TRBJ1-5	TGTGCCAGCTCCGGGACAGGGGGCAATCAGCCCCAGCATTTT	CASSGTGGNQPQHF
.	TRBV12-5	.	TRBJ1-2	TGTGCTAGTGGTTTGGGGGCCGTAGAGGGCTACACCTTC	CASGLGAVEGYTF
TRBD2	TRBV12-3/TRBV12-4	.	TRBJ2-1	TGTGCCAGCACCCGACTAGCGGGAGAAGGAAATGAGCAGTTCTTC	CASTRLAGEGNEQFF
TRBD1	TRBV7-2	few	TRBJ2-7	TGTGCCAGCAGCTTAGGGGCCGGGACAGGCTACGAGCAGTACTTC	CASSLGAGTGYEQYF
TRBD1	TRBV7-9	.	TRBJ2-1	TGTGCCAGCAGCTCCACAGGGGATGAGCAGTTCTTC	CASSSTGDEQFF
.	TRBV6-5	.	TRBJ2-3	TGTGCCAGCACCGGTAGTCACACAGATACGCAGTATTTT	CASTGSHTDTQYF
TRBD2	TRBV6-5	few	TRBJ2-3	TGTGCCACTCAGACTAGCGGAACAGATACGCAGTATTTT	CATQTSGTDTQYF
.	TRBV6-2/TRBV6-3	.	TRBJ2-1	TGTGCCAGCAGGTACTACCCGAACAATGAGCAGTTCTTC	CASRYYPNNEQFF
.	TRBV29-1	.	TRBJ2-2	TGCAGCGTTGTACCGAACACCGGGGAGCTGTTTTTT	CSVVPNTGELFF
.	TRBV10-3	.	TRBJ2-7	TGTGCCATCAGTGTTACAGTTTCCTACGAGCAGTACTTC	CAISVTVSYEQYF
TRBD1	TRBV25-1	.	TRBJ1-5	TGTGCCAGCAGTGGTGGAGGACAGGGGAACTATCAGCCCCAGCATTTT	CASSGGGQGNYQPQHF
TRBD2	TRBV6-5	.	TRBJ2-5	TGTGCCAGCAGTTTCGGGACTAGCGGGATAGGGGTAGAGACCCAGTACTTC	CASSFGTSGIGVETQYF
.	TRBV18	few	TRBJ2-2	TGTGCCAGCTCAGGCGGGCCCGGGGAGCTGTTTTTT	CASSGGPGELFF
TRBD1	TRBV5-1	.	TRBJ2-1	TGCGCCAGCAGCTTGAGTGGACAGGGCCTTAATGAGCAGTTCTTC	CASSLSGQGLNEQFF
TRBD1	TRBV20-1	few	TRBJ2-7	TGCAGTGCTAGAAGAGGGGACAGGGGGTACGAGCAGTACTTC	CSARRGDRGYEQYF
.	TRBV6-2/TRBV6-3	.	TRBJ2-1	TGTGCCAGCAAGAACAGGGTGGGAAATGAGCAGTTCTTC	CASKNRVGNEQFF
.	TRBV20-1	.	TRBJ2-1	TGCAGTGAAGCCGAGGGCAGTGGGTCCCATGAGCAGTTCTTC	CSEAEGSGSHEQFF
TRBD2	TRBV12-3/TRBV12-4	.	TRBJ2-1	TGTGCCAGCAGACGGACTAGCGGGAGCGGGGTCGGGCAGTTCTTC	CASRRTSGSGVGQFF
TRBD1	TRBV12-3/TRBV12-4	few	TRBJ2-3	TGTGCCAGCGGGACAGGAGACACAGATACGCAGTATTTT	CASGTGDTDTQYF
.	TRBV16	.	TRBJ1-1	TGTGCCAGCAGCCAATCGGGCATGAACACTGAAGCTTTCTTT	CASSQSGMNTEAFF
.	TRBV12-3/TRBV12-4	few	TRBJ2-1	TGTGCCAGCAGTCCCCGGTCGGGACTCTACAATGAGCAGTTCTTC	CASSPRSGLYNEQFF
.	TRBV20-1	few	TRBJ2-3	TGCAGTGCCTCCCCCGGGTGGGGCACAGATACGCAGTATTTT	CSASPGWGTDTQYF
.	TRBV7-2	.	TRBJ2-6	TGTGCCAGCAGCTTCAATCCCCCAGGGCTCTCTGGGGCCAACGTCCTGACTTTC	CASSFNPPGLSGANVLTF
TRBD2	TRBV20-1	few	TRBJ2-7	TGCAGTGCTAGAGAGCGGGGAGGGTTGCGGGAGCAGTACTTC	CSARERGGLREQYF
TRBD1	TRBV4-3	few	TRBJ1-1	TGCGCCAGCAGCCAAGTTGTAGGGGGCCGGGTCACTGAAGCTTTCTTT	CASSQVVGGRVTEAFF
TRBD1	TRBV7-9	many	TRBJ2-7	TGTGCCAGCAGCGCGACAGGGGCCTCCTACGAGCAGTACTTC	CASSATGASYEQYF
TRBD1	TRBV7-3	few	TRBJ2-7	TGTGCCAGCAGCCCCGGACAGGGAGGCTCCTACGAGCAGTACTTC	CASSPGQGGSYEQYF
TRBD1	TRBV6-5	.	TRBJ2-1	TGTGCCAGCAAGCGGGACAGGGGCTACAATGAGCAGTTCTTC	CASKRDRGYNEQFF
.	TRBV3-1	.	TRBJ2-3	TGTGCCAGCAGCCTTCCCGGGTCGCCGGGGACAGATACGCAGTATTTT	CASSLPGSPGTDTQYF
TRBD1	TRBV10-2	few	TRBJ2-5	TGCGCCAGCGGTGAGACAGGGGGCAGGGCCCAGTACTTC	CASGETGGRAQYF
.	TRBV12-3/TRBV12-4	.	TRBJ2-3	TGTGCCAGCAGTTTTAGGGAGAGGGCAGATACGCAGTATTTT	CASSFRERADTQYF
.	TRBV4-2	.	TRBJ1-1	TGTGCCAGCAGCCAAGATTGGGGGGGGAGGACTGAAGCTTTCTTT	CASSQDWGGRTEAFF
.	TRBV6-6	few	TRBJ2-4	TGTGCCAGCAGCTCGTACACGGTCGTAGCCAAAAACATTCAGTACTTC	CASSSYTVVAKNIQYF
TRBD1	TRBV15	.	TRBJ2-7	TGTGCCACCGGTCAGGACAGGGCCTACGAGCAGTACTTC	CATGQDRAYEQYF
.	TRBV18	few	TRBJ1-1	TGTGCCAGCTCACCTAGGAGGGACACTGAAGCTTTCTTT	CASSPRRDTEAFF
TRBD1	TRBV2	few	TRBJ1-1	TGTGCCAGCAGTGACAGGGGGCGTTCAGACACTGAAGCTTTCTTT	CASSDRGRSDTEAFF
.	TRBV5-1	many	TRBJ2-5	TGCGCCAGCAGCTTGGGGGACCGAGAGACCCAGTACTTC	CASSLGDRETQYF
TRBD2	TRBV7-3	few	TRBJ2-5	TGTGCCAGCAGCTTAATACTGACTAGCGGGACCCCTCAAGAGACCCAGTACTTC	CASSLILTSGTPQETQYF
.	TRBV2	many	TRBJ2-5	TGTGCCAGTTCTGCGGAAGAGACCCAGTACTTC	CASSAEETQYF
.	TRBV4-2	.	TRBJ1-1	TGTGCCAGCAGCCAAGATTCGACGGGAGAAGCTTTCTTT	CASSQDSTGEAFF
TRBD2	TRBV4-1	.	TRBJ2-3	TGCGCCAGCAGCCCACAGCGGGGGGCAGATACGCAGTATTTT	CASSPQRGADTQYF
.	TRBV5-8	many	TRBJ1-5	TGTGCCAGCAGCTCAAAGACAGCGACCAAGCCCCAGCATTTT	CASSSKTATKPQHF
.	TRBV6-6	few	TRBJ2-7	TGTGCCAGCACCCTACGAGGTGGCCTAGGGGATCTCGAGCAGTACTTC	CASTLRGGLGDLEQYF
.	TRBV29-1	.	TRBJ1-1	TGCAGCACCCTCGAATCTGCGGAGTTGAACACTGAAGCTTTCTTT	CSTLESAELNTEAFF
.	TRBV20-1	.	TRBJ2-3	TGCAGTGCTAGACCATACACAGATACGCAGTATTTT	CSARPYTDTQYF
.	TRBV7-2	.	TRBJ2-5	TGTGCCAGCAGCTTAGGGCAGGGTTCTGAGACCCAGTACTTC	CASSLGQGSETQYF
.	TRBV12-3/TRBV12-4	few	TRBJ1-1	TGTGCCAGCAGTTTAACGCGCGGCTCTGAAGCTTTCTTT	CASSLTRGSEAFF
TRBD2	TRBV5-1	.	TRBJ2-3	TGCGCCAGCAGCTTGGCCCCAGCGGGGAGCACAGATACGCAGTATTTT	CASSLAPAGSTDTQYF
TRBD2	TRBV3-1	few	TRBJ2-3	TGTGCCAGCAGCCAAGCTTATAGCGGGAGGGCTTTAGATACGCAGTATTTT	CASSQAYSGRALDTQYF
.	TRBV24-1	many	TRBJ2-3	TGTGCCACCAGTGACCAATCGAGGACTAGCACAGATACGCAGTATTTT	CATSDQSRTSTDTQYF
.	TRBV20-1	.	TRBJ1-1	TGCAGTGCTAGAGCCGATAATAGGAACACTGAAGCTTTCTTT	CSARADNRNTEAFF
.	TRBV6-5	few	TRBJ2-1	TGTGCCAGCAGTTACTCGGGCAAGGGCCTGTACAATGAGCAGTTCTTC	CASSYSGKGLYNEQFF